This T cell receptor (beta chain) was identified during a study of blood T cell repertoires in COVID-19 (dated by TCRdb to 2018 to 2021). Looking at the study overall: The collaborator samples originated in the United States, Italy and Spain and spanned the acute and convalescent phases of COVID-19. The material from the prospective study consisted of cDNA or gDNA derived from T cells, B-cell-depleted T cells, or PBMCs. The dataset comprised deeply sampled blood TCRbeta repertoires from subjects exposed to, actively infected with, or recovered from COVID-19. A freely available public database, intended as a resource for researchers studying the immune response to SARS-CoV-2, is where the repertoires were released. The samples were drawn from the first 160 participants of the ongoing ImmuneRACE study and from some 1,300 subjects provided by 6 global collaborators. Nearly every sample came with metadata listing a de-identified subject ID, COVID-19 status, age in years and sex. Where available, HLA class I and class II types were obtained from metadata supplied by the sample provider rather than from assay-based typing. Findings and caveats that apply to the study as a whole: How much clinical and demographic metadata was included differed by source and by participant, and the metadata was provided uncurated.

Regarding this clone: It has no known antigen specificity. Base qualities are missing; no much larger clone stands one base away.

Whole blood was collected in K2EDTA tubes by collaborating institutions according to the institutions' own protocols. For TCRbeta analysis, collaborators shipped samples in one of three forms: frozen whole blood, isolated PBMCs, or DNA extracted from either of those sample types. TCRbeta CDR3 regions were amplified from genomic DNA using the immunoSEQ Assay, a bias-controlled multiplex PCR. Regarding the original processing steps: Within the assay, amplification of reference gene primers was used to estimate how many nucleated cells each sample contained. To quantify the absolute abundance of each unique TCRbeta CDR3 rearrangement, sequence reads were collapsed and filtered. For each sample, productive Simpson clonality was calculated by taking the square root of Simpson's diversity index across productive rearrangements. Entries here come from immuneACCESS through TCRdb and include only in-frame sequences with V and J called. Some clones fail to appear in such tables; in the studies checked, an unresolved V gene covers under half of the shortfall, and the cause of the remainder is unknown. That table supplies the V and J calls and clone size; D and trimming were determined from the DNA. A total of fewer than 100,000 clones appear in this sample, around 79% of them only once. Roughly 24% of the sample lies in the top ten.

CDR1 and CDR2 (LNHDA, SQIVND) derive from the germline V gene (reference sequence). Clipping removes 3 bases from V and 3 bases from J, with 5 as the unmatched junction base count. The CDR3 spans 15 residues, from the cysteine through the phenylalanine. Left in the record is the CDR3 DNA by itself, 45 bases read in frame from the first base. The source is a human donor in a cohort sampled during active COVID-19. The sample was peripheral blood. This sequence uses TRBV19 and TRBJ2-3, with 8 bases aligning to TRBD2. The DNA reads as follows: TGTGCCAGTAGTATCAGGCGGGAGGTGACAGATACGCAGTATTTT. Its protein reads: CASSIRREVTDTQYF.